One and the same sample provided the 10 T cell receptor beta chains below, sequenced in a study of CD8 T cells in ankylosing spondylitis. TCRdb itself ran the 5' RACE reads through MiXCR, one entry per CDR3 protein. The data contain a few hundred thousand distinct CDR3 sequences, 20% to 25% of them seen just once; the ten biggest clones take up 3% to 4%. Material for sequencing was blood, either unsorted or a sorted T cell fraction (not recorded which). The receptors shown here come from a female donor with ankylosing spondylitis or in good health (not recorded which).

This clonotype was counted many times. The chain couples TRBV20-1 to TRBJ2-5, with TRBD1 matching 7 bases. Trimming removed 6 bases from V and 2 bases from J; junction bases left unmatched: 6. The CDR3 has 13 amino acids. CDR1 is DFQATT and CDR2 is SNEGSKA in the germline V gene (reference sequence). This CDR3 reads CSAPGQRQETQYF. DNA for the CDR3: TGCAGTGCCCCGGGACAGAGACAAGAGACCCAGTACTTC.

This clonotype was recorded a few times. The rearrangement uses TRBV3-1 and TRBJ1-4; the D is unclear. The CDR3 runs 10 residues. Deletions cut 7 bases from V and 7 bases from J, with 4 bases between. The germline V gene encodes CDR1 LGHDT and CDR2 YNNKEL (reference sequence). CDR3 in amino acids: CASMGEKLFF. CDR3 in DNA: TGTGCCAGCATGGGTGAAAAACTGTTTTTT. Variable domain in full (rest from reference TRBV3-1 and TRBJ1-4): DTAVSQTPKYLVTQMGNDKSIKCEQNLGHDTMYWYKQDSKKFLKIMFSYNNKELIINETVPNRFSPKSPDKAHLNLHINSLELGDSAVYFCASMGEKLFFGSGTQLSVL.

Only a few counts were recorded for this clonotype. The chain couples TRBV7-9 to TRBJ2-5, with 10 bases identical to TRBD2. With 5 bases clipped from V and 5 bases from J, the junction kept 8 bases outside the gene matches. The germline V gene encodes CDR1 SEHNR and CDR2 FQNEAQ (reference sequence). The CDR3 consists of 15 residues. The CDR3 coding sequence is TGTGCCAGCAGCCCCAAAGGTAGCGGGAGGGAGACCCAGTACTTC. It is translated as CASSPKGSGRETQYF.

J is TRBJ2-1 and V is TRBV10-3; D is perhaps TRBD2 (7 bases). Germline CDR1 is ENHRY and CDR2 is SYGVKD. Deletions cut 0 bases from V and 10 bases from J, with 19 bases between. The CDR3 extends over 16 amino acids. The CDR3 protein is CAISESGRGGDEEQFF. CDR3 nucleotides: TGTGCCATCAGTGAGTCGGGAAGAGGGGGGGACGAGGAGCAGTTCTTC.

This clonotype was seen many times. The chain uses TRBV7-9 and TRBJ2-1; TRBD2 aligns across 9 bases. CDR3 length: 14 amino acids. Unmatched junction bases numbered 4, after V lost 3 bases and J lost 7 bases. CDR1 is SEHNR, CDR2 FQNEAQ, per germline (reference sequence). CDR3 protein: CASSFSGSGNEQFF. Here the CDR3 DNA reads TGTGCCAGCAGCTTTAGCGGGAGCGGTAATGAGCAGTTCTTC.

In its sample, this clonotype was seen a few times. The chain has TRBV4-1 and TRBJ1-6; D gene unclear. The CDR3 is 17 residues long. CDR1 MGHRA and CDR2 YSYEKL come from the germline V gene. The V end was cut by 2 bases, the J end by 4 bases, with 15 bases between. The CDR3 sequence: CASSQSTLRGYNSPLHF. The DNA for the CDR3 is TGCGCCAGCAGCCAATCCACCCTCCGGGGTTATAATTCACCCCTCCACTTT.

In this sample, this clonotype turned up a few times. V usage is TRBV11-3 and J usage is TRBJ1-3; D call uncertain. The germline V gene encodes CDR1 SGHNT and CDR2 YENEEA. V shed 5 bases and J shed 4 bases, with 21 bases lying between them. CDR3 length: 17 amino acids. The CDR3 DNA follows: TGTGCCAGCAGCAAAGGCCCCGGGAGAGAAGCCGGAAACACCATATATTTT. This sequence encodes CASSKGPGREAGNTIYF.

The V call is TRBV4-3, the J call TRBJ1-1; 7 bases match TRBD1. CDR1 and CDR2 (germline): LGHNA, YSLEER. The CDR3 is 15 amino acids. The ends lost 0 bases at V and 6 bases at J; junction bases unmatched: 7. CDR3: CASSQETGPWAEAFF. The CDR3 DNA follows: TGCGCCAGCAGCCAAGAGACAGGGCCGTGGGCTGAAGCTTTCTTT.

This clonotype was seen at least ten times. In DNA form, the CDR3 reads TGTGCCAGCAGCGCCACAGACCAGGGCGGACATCCTGAAGCTTTCTTT. It specifies CASSATDQGGHPEAFF. This chain connects TRBV9 to TRBJ1-1; D may be TRBD1 (5 bases). Germline CDR1 is SGDLS and CDR2 is YYNGEE. V gave up 3 bases and J gave up 6 bases, with 21 bases separating them. CDR3 size: 16 residues.

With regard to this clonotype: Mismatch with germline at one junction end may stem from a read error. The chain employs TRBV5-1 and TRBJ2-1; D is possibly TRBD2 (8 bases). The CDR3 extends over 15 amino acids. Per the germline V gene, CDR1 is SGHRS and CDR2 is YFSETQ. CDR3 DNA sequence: TGCGCCAGCAGATTGGGCGGGGGGACAGCCGATGAGCAGTTCTTC. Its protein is CASRLGGGTADEQFF. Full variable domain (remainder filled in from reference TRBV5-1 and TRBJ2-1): KAGVTQTPRYLIKTRGQQVTLSCSPISGHRSVSWYQQTPGQGLQFLFEYFSETQRNKGNFPGRFSGRQFSNSRSEMNVSTLELGDSALYLCASRLGGGTADEQFFGPGTRLTVL.